This T cell receptor (beta chain) was obtained from a study of CD8+ T cells in alopecia areata. Turning to the study itself: Patients in the study were on tofacitinib for 6 to 18 months, then off it for 6 months. The study's findings and limits: Expanded CD8+ clones among the top 100, as well as scalp clonality, were significantly decreased by tofacitinib. Clonality exceeded that of normal scalp in lesional scalp, most notably in alopecia totalis/universalis. Uncertainty remains about how baseline CD8+ expansion links to response, with one nonresponder.

The treatment was: oral pan-JAK inhibitor, 5-10 mg twice daily. Of note for this clone: The antigen is undetermined.

Germline assignment: CDR1 SGHNT and CDR2 YYREEE (reference sequence). The CDR3 has 15 residues. V was pared by 2 bases and J by 8 bases, with 14 bases between. Following RNA extraction, reverse transcription yielded cDNA that acted as the sequencing template. TCRdb's table, derived via immunoSEQ multiplex PCR, lists solely in-frame clones and lacks some. The table lists 130,000 or so clones, about 88% of them singletons. V gene TRBV5-4 combines with J gene TRBJ2-6; D is uncertain. Sample: CD8+ T cells sorted from blood, taken at week 4, from a patient treated with tofacitinib. This clonotype was sampled from a human donor with alopecia areata. CDR3 nucleotide sequence: TGTGCCAGCAGCTTTCCGTCGCAGAGGTCCAACGTCCTGACTTTC. Its protein product is CASSFPSQRSNVLTF. The variable domain in full, with the rest retrieved from reference TRBV5-4 and TRBJ2-6, is ETGVTQSPTHLIKTRGQQVTLRCSSQSGHNTVSWYQQALGQGPQFIFQYYREEENGRGNFPPRFSGLQFPNYSSELNVNALELDDSALYLCASSFPSQRSNVLTFGAGSRLTVL.